This TCR beta chain was obtained from a study of cytomegalovirus exposure and HLA in healthy donors. The length of the CDR3 is 15 residues. Germline lookup yields CDR1 MGHDK and CDR2 SYGVNS. The V segment lost 1 base and the J segment 7 bases; nucleotides outside the gene matches: 7. The PCR used 60 Vbeta and 13 Jbeta primers. Here immunoSEQ multiplex PCR was the method, and the copy in TCRdb shows in-frame clones only, minus some. The table has approximately 160,000 clones, roughly 80% seen once; the top ten hold 1.3%. Study results and limitations: Reports indicate that TCR beta sequences accurately predicted the HLA-A and HLA-B alleles of most subjects. Previous analysis showed most TCR beta V segments were productive about 87% or about 30% of the time.

This clone has only one observation. The antigen is not known. All donors participated as healthy donors of bone marrow. The sequence came from a man aged 50-60 years in good health and CMV-seropositive. The chain carries TRBV25-1 and TRBJ1-1, with 9 positions matching TRBD1. The sequencing sample was made of PBMCs. CDR3 sequence: CASSEWGTGLIEAFF. The CDR3 DNA follows: TGTGCCAGCAGTGAATGGGGGACAGGGCTAATTGAAGCTTTCTTT.